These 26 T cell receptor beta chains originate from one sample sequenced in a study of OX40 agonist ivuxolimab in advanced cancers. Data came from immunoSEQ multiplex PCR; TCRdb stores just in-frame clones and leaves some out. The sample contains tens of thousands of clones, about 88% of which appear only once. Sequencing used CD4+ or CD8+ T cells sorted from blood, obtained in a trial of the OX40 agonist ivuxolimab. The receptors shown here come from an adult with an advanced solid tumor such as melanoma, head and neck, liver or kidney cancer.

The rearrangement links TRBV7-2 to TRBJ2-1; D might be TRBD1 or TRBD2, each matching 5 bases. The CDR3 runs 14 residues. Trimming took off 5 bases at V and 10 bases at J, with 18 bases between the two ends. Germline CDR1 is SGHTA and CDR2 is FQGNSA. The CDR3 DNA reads TGTGCCAGCAGCCAAGGGACGGGGCGAGTGGAGCAGTTCTTC. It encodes CASSQGTGRVEQFF.

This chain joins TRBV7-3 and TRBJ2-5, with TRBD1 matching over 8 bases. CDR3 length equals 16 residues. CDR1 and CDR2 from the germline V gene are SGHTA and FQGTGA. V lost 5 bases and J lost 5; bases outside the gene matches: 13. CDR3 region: CASSPRGTGQGETQYF. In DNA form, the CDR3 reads TGTGCCAGCAGCCCGAGAGGGACAGGCCAGGGGGAGACCCAGTACTTC.

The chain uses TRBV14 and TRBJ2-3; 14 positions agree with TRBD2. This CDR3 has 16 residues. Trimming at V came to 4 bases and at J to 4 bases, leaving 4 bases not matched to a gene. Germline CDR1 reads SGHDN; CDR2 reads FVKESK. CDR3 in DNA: TGTGCCAGCAGCCTGACTAGCGGGAGGGAGGCAGATACGCAGTATTTT. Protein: CASSLTSGREADTQYF.

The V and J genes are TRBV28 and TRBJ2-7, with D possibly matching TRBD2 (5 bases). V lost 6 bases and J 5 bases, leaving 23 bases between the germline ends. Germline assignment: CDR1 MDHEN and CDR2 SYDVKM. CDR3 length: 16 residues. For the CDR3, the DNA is TGTGCCAGCAGCCCAACCTGGGCTAGCCCTTTACACGAGCAGTACTTC. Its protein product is CASSPTWASPLHEQYF.

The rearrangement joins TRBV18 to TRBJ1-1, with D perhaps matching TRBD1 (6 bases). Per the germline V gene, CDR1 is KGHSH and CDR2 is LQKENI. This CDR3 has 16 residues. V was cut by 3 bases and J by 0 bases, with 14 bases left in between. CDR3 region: CASSPRQESMNTEAFF. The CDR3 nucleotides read TGTGCCAGCTCACCCCGACAGGAGAGTATGAACACTGAAGCTTTCTTT.

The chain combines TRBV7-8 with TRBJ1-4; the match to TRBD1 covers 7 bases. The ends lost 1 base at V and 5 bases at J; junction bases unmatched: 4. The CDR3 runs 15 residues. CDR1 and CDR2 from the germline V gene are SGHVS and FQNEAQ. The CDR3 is CASSLDGRGNEKLFF. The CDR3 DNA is TGTGCCAGCAGCTTAGATGGCAGGGGGAATGAAAAACTGTTTTTT.

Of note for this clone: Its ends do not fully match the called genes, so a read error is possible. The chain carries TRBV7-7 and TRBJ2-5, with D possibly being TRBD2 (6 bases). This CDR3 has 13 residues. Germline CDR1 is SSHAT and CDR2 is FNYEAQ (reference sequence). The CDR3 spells CASSLGLQETQYF. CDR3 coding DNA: TGTGCTAGCAGTCTGGGACTCCAAGAGACCCAGTACTTC.

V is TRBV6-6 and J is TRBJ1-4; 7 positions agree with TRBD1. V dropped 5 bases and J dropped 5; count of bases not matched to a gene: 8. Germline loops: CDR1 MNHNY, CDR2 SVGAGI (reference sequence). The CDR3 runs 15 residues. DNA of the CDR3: TGTGCCAGCAGTCCCCGGGACAGCCGAAATGAAAAACTGTTTTTT. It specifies CASSPRDSRNEKLFF.

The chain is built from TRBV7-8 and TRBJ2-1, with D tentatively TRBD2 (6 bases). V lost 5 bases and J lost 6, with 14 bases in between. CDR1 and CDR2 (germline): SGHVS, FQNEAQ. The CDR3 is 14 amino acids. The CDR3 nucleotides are TGTGCCAGCAGCAACCGACTAGTTTTCAATGAGCAGTTCTTC. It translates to CASSNRLVFNEQFF.

The CDR3 DNA reads as TGTGCCAGCAGTCCGCGGGAGCGGGAAAAACTGTTTTTT. Residues: CASSPREREKLFF. The chain is built from TRBV2 and TRBJ1-4, with no clear D. V was trimmed by 5 bases and J by 8 bases, leaving 12 bases between them. In germline, CDR1 is SNHLY, CDR2 FYNNEI. CDR3 length: 13 residues.

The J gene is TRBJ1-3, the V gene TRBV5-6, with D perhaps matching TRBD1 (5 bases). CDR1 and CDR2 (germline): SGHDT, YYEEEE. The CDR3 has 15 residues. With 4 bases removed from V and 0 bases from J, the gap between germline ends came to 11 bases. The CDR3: CASSQGRISGNTIYF. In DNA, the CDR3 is TGTGCCAGCAGCCAGGGTAGAATCTCTGGAAACACCATATATTTT.

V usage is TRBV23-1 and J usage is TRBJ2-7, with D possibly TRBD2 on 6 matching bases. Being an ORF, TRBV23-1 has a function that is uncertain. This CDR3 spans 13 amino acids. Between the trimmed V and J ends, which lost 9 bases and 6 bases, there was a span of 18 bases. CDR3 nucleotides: TGCGCCAGTCGAGCGCGGGAATTCGGCGAGCAGTACTTC. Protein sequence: CASRAREFGEQYF.

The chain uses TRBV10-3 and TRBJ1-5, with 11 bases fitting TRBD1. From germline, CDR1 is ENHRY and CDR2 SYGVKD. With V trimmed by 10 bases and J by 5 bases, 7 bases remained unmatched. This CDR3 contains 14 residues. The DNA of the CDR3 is TGTGCCACAAGGGACAGGGGGTTCGATCAGCCCCAGCATTTT. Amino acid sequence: CATRDRGFDQPQHF.

The CDR3 DNA follows: TGTGCCAGCAGCCCAAGGTCGGGGTCTGGCTACACCTTC. Its translation is CASSPRSGSGYTF. The V call is TRBV11-1, the J call TRBJ1-2; D gene ambiguous. The ends were cut back, 5 bases at V and 7 bases at J, with 14 bases in the middle. Germline loops: CDR1 SGHAT, CDR2 FQDESV (reference sequence). The CDR3 is made up of 13 amino acids.

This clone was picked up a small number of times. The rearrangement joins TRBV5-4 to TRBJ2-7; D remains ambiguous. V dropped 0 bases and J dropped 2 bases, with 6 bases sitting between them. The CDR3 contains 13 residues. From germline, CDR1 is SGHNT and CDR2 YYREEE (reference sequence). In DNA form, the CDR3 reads TGTGCCAGCAGCTTGGAACAGACCTACGAGCAGTACTTC. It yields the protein CASSLEQTYEQYF. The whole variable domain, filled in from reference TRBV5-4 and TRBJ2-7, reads ETGVTQSPTHLIKTRGQQVTLRCSSQSGHNTVSWYQQALGQGPQFIFQYYREEENGRGNFPPRFSGLQFPNYSSELNVNALELDDSALYLCASSLEQTYEQYFGPGTRLTVT.

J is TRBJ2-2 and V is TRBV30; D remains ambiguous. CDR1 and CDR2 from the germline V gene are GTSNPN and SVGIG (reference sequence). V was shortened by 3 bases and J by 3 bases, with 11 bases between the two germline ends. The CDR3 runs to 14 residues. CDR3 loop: CAWRVGLDTGELFF. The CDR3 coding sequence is TGTGCCTGGAGGGTGGGGTTGGACACCGGGGAGCTGTTTTTT. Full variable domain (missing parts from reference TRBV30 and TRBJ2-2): SQTIHQWPATLVQPVGSPLSLECTVEGTSNPNLYWYRQAAGRGLQLLFYSVGIGQISSEVPQNLSASRPQDRQFILSSKKLLLSDSGFYLCAWRVGLDTGELFFGEGSRLTVL.

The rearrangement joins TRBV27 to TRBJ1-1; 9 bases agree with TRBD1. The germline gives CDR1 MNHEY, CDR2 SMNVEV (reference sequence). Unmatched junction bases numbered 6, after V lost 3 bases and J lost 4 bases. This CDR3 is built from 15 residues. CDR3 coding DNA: TGTGCCAGCAGTTTCCAACAGGGGGCTGGCACTGAAGCTTTCTTT. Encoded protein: CASSFQQGAGTEAFF.

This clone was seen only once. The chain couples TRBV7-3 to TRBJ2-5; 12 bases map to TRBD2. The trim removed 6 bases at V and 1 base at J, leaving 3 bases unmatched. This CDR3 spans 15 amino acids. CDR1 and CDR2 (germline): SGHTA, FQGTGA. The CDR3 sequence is CASSSGLAGQETQYF. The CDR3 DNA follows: TGTGCCAGCAGTTCGGGACTAGCGGGCCAAGAGACCCAGTACTTC. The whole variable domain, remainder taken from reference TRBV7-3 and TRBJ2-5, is GAGVSQTPSNKVTEKGKYVELRCDPISGHTALYWYRQSLGQGPEFLIYFQGTGAADDSGLPNDRFFAVRPEGSVSTLKIQRTERGDSAVYLCASSSGLAGQETQYFGPGTRLLVL.

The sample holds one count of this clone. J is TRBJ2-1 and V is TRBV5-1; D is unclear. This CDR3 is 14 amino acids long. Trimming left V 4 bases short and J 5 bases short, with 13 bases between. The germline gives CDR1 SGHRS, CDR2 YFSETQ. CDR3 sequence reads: CASSVIGQDNEQFF. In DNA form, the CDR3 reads TGCGCCAGCAGCGTGATCGGGCAGGACAATGAGCAGTTCTTC.

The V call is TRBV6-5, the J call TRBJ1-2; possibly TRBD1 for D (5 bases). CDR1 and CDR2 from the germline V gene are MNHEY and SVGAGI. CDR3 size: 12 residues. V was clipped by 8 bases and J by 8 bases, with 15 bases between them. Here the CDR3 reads CASRDGGKGYTF. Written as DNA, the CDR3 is TGTGCCAGCCGCGACGGGGGTAAAGGCTACACCTTC.

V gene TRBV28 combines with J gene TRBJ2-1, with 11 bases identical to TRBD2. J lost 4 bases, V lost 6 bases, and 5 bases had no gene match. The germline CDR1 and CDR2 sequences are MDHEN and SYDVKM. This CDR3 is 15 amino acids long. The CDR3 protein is CASRLRLAGYNEQFF. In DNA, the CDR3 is TGTGCCAGCAGATTAAGACTAGCGGGATACAATGAGCAGTTCTTC.

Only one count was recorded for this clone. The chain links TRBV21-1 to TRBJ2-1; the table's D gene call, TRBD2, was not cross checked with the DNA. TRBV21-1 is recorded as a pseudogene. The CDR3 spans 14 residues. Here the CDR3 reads CASSKERVFNEQFF. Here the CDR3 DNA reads TGTGCCAGCAGCAAAGAAAGAGTTTTCAATGAGCAGTTCTTC.

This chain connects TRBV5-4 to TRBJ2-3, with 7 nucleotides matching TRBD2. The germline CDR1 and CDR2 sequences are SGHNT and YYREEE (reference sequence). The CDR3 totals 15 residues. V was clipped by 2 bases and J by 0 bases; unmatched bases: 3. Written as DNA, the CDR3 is TGTGCCAGCAGCTTTGTTAGCGGGAGCACAGATACGCAGTATTTT. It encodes CASSFVSGSTDTQYF.

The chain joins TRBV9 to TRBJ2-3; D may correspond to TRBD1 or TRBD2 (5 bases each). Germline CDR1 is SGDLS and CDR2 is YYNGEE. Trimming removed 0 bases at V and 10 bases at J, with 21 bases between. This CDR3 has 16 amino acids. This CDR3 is CASSVDGRSEGRAQYF. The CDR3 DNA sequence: TGTGCCAGCAGCGTAGACGGGCGCTCCGAGGGGAGAGCGCAGTATTTT.

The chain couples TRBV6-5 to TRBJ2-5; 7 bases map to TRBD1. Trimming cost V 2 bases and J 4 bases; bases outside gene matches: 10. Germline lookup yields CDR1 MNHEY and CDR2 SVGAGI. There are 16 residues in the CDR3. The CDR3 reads CASSYHRRTGGETQYF. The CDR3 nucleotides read TGTGCCAGCAGTTACCATCGTCGGACAGGAGGAGAGACCCAGTACTTC.

CDR3 sequence (DNA): TGTGCCAGCAGCTTTCCCGGGACTAGCGGGCCGAGCTCCTACAATGAGCAGTTCTTC. Protein: CASSFPGTSGPSSYNEQFF. This chain uses TRBV7-3 with TRBJ2-1; TRBD2 aligns across 12 bases. Germline-derived CDR1 and CDR2 are SGHTA and FQGTGA. This CDR3 region has 19 residues. V dropped 3 bases and J dropped 0; count of bases not matched to a gene: 9.